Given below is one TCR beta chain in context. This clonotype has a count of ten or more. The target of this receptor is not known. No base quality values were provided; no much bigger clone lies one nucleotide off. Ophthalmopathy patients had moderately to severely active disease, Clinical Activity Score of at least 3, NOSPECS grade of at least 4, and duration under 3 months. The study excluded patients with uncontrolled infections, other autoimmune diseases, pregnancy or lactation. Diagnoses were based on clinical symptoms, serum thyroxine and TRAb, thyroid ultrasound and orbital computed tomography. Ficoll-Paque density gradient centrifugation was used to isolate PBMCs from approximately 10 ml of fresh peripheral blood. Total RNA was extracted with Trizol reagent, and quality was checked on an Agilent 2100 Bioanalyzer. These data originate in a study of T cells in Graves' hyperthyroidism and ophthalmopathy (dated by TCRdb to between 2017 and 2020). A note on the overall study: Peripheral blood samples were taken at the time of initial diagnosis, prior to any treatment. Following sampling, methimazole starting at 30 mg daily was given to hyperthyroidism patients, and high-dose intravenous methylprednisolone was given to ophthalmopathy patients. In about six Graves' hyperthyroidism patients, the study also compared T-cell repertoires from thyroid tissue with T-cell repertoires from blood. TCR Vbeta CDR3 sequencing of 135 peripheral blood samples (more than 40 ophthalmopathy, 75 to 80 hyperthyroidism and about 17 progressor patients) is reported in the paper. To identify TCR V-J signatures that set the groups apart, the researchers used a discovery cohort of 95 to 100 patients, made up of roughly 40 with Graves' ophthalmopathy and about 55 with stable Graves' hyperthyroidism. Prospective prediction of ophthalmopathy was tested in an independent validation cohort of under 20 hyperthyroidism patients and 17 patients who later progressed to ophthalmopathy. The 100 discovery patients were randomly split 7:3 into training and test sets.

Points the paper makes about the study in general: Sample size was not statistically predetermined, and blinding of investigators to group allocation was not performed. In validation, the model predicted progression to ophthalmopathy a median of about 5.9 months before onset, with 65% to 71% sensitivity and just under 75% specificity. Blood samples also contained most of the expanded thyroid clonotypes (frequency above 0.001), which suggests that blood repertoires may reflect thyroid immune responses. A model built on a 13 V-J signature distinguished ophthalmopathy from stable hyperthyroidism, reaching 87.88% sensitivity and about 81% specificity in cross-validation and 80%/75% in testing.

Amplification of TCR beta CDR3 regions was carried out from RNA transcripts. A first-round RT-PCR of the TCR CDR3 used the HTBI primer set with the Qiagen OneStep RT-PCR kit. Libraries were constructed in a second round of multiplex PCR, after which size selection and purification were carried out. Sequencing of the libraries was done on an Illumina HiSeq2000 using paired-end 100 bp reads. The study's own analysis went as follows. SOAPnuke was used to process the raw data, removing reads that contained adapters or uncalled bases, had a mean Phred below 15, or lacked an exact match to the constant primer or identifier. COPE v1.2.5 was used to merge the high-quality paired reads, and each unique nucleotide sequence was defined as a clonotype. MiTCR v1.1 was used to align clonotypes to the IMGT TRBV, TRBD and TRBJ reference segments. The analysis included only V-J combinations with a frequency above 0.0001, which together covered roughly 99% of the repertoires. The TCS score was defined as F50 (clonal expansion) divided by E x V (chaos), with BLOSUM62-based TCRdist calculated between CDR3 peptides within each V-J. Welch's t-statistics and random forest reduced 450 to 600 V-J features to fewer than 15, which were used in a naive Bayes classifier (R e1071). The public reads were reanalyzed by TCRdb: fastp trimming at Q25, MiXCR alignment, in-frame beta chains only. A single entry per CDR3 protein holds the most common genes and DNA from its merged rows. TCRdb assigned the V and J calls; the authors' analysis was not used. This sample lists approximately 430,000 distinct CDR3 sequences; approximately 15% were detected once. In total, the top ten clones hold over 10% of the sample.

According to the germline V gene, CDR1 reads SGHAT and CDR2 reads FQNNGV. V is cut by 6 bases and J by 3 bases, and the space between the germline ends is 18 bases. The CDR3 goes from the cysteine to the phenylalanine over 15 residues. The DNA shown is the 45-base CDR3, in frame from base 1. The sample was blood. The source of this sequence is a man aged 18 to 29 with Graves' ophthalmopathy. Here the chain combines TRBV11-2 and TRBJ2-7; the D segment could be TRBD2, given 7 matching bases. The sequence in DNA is TGTGCCAGCAGGAGGGGGACAAGCGGGGTCTACGAGCAGTACTTC. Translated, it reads CASRRGTSGVYEQYF.